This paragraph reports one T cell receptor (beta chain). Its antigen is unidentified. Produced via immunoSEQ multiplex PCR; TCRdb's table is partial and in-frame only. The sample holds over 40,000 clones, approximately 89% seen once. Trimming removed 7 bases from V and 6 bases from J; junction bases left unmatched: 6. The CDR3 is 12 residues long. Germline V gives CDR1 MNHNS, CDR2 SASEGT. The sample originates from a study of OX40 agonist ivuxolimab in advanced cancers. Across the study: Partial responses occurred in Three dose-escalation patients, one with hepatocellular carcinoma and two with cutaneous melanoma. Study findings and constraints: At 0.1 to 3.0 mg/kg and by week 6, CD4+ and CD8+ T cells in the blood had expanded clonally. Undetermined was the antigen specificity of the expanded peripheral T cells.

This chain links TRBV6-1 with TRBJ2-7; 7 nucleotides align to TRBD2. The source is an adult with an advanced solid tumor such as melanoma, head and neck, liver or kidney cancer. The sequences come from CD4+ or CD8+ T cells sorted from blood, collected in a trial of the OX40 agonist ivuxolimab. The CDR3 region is CASTRGGIEQYF. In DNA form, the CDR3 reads TGTGCCAGCACCCGGGGAGGGATCGAGCAGTACTTC.